The T cell receptor beta chain under discussion was sequenced for a study of T cell repertoires in cytomegalovirus infection. This clonotype was picked up many times. TCRdb processed the reads anew with MiXCR; each CDR3 protein has one entry. This sample has 350,000 to 550,000 distinct CDR3 sequences, with approximately 30% found just once. Germline V gene lookup returns CDR1 SGHVS and CDR2 FNYEAQ. CDR3 length equals 14 residues. The V end was cut by 3 bases, the J end by 0 bases, with 7 bases between. Sequences were obtained from PBMCs. The TCR originated in a human donor in good health (CMV status not recorded). Some clones in this sample may be carry-over from other donors' samples. V is TRBV7-6 and J is TRBJ2-3, with D unresolved. The CDR3 nucleotides are TGTGCCAGCAGCTTTGGTGGGAGCACAGATACGCAGTATTTT. Its protein is CASSFGGSTDTQYF.